A single sample is the source of the 27 T cell receptor beta chains below, sequenced in a study of glioma-infiltrating T cells. Amplification of TCR alpha and beta CDR3 regions from RNA used iRepertoire nested multiplex PCR. TCRdb fed the multiplex PCR reads into MiXCR, producing one record per CDR3 protein. The sample yields approximately 190,000 distinct CDR3 sequences, about 31% seen once. The sequenced sample was glioma tissue, nonneoplastic brain tissue, or PBMCs (not recorded which). These receptors were taken from a human donor with low-grade glioma or glioblastoma, undergoing nonglioma brain surgery, or in good health (not recorded which).

This clonotype has at least ten counts. The chain couples TRBV27 to TRBJ2-7; 7 nucleotides match TRBD1. The CDR3 runs 15 residues. The V gene end was trimmed by 10 bases and the J gene end by 2 bases; junction bases not matched to a gene: 14. Germline assignment: CDR1 MNHEY and CDR2 SMNVEV (reference sequence). Here the CDR3 reads CATHGPTGQTYEQYF. The CDR3 DNA reads as TGTGCCACCCACGGTCCGACGGGACAGACCTACGAGCAGTACTTC.

This clonotype was seen many times. The chain carries TRBV7-2 and TRBJ2-7, with a possible D match to TRBD2 (6 bases). With 5 bases removed from V and 9 bases from J, the gap between germline ends came to 23 bases. CDR1 and CDR2 (germline): SGHTA, FQGNSA. This CDR3 contains 15 residues. CDR3 loop: CASSPITGTPTPQYF. CDR3 coding DNA: TGTGCCAGCAGCCCCATAACCGGGACTCCCACCCCGCAGTACTTC. Using reference TRBV7-2 and TRBJ2-7 for the parts outside the CDR3, the full variable domain is GAGVSQSPSNKVTEKGKDVELRCDPISGHTALYWYRQSLGQGLEFLIYFQGNSAPDKSGLPSDRFSAERTGGSVSTLTIQRTQQEDSAVYLCASSPITGTPTPQYFGPGTRLTVT.

This clonotype has a count of ten or more. The CDR3: CASSRGTTGLTEAFF. The CDR3 bases are TGTGCCAGCAGTCGAGGGACGACAGGGCTCACTGAAGCTTTCTTT. The chain carries TRBV6-1 and TRBJ1-1; 7 nucleotides line up with TRBD1. V lost 5 bases, J lost 4 bases, and 10 bases stayed unmatched. Germline V CDR1 and CDR2: MNHNS, SASEGT. The length of the CDR3 is 15 residues.

This clonotype was seen only once. It is likely a read error, because the conserved phenylalanine at the end of the CDR3 is missing. CDR3 sequence (DNA): TGCAGTGCTAGTGTGGGGTACAGGGGGCAGTACGAGCAGTTCCTC. Translated, it gives CSASVGYRGQYEQFL. The chain employs TRBV20-1 and TRBJ2-1; 9 bases fit TRBD1. J was trimmed by 10 bases and V by 3 bases; bases with no gene match: 13. The CDR3 totals 15 residues. Germline assignment: CDR1 DFQATT and CDR2 SNEGSKA (reference sequence).

This clonotype has only one observation. The chain carries TRBV2 and TRBJ2-5; tentative D call: TRBD1 (5 bases). The DNA end favors TRBJ2-7, so the J call may be wrong. CDR3 length: 20 amino acids. Germline V gene data show CDR1 as SNHLY and CDR2 as FYNNEI. CDR3 sequence: CASSEDRGSRLLRLSYEQYF. CDR3 coding DNA: TGTGCCAGCAGTGAAGATAGGGGCAGTCGCTTACTTCGTCTTTCCTACGAGCAGTACTTC.

Concerning this clonotype itself: This sequence may be a read error, since a much larger clone differs from it by one base. The chain has TRBV10-2 and TRBJ2-7; TRBD2 matches at 9 bases. The CDR3 has 13 residues. Per germline, CDR1 WSHSY and CDR2 SAAADI. The CDR3 sequence is CATRTSVSYEQYF. CDR3 nucleotide sequence: TGTGCCACCCGGACTAGCGTGAGTTACGAGCAGTACTTC.

This clonotype was counted many times. This chain joins TRBV28 and TRBJ2-4, with D perhaps TRBD2 (6 bases). Between the trimmed V and J ends, which lost 10 bases and 5 bases, there was a span of 18 bases. The CDR3 length is 14 residues. Germline CDR1 reads MDHEN; CDR2 reads SYDVKM. In nucleotides, the CDR3 is TGTGCCACTCAAGACCGGTGGAGGGAAAACATTCAGTACTTC. Translating it yields CATQDRWRENIQYF.

This clonotype was observed many times. CDR3 nucleotide sequence: TGTGCCATCAGCTTGACAGGCCTTACGGGCTACACCTTC. Its protein is CAISLTGLTGYTF. The genes are TRBV10-3 and TRBJ1-2, with D possibly being TRBD1 (6 bases). CDR1 is ENHRY, CDR2 SYGVKD, per germline. This CDR3 region has 13 residues. V dropped 6 bases and J dropped 8 bases, with 16 bases sitting between them.

This clonotype was seen repeatedly, ten times or more. The chain couples TRBV27 to TRBJ1-5; 10 bases fit TRBD1. Looked up from germline, CDR1 is MNHEY and CDR2 is SMNVEV (reference sequence). This CDR3 comprises 13 residues. V lost 5 bases, J lost 11 bases, and 6 bases stayed unmatched. CDR3 coding DNA: TGTGCCAGCAGTCCGGGACAGGGGACAACCCAGCATTTT. Its translation is CASSPGQGTTQHF.

This clonotype was seen repeatedly, ten times or more. The chain uses TRBV20-1 and TRBJ2-7, with 9 bases fitting TRBD2. V shed 6 bases, J shed 0 bases, and the junction held 6 bases outside the gene matches. Germline V gives CDR1 DFQATT, CDR2 SNEGSKA (reference sequence). The CDR3 has 14 residues. CDR3 amino acids: CSAIIAGVSYEQYF. DNA for the CDR3: TGCAGTGCCATCATAGCGGGAGTCTCCTACGAGCAGTACTTC.

This clonotype was counted many times. This chain uses TRBV7-9 with TRBJ2-3, with a weak D call TRBD2 (6 bases). This CDR3 comprises 15 residues. V was clipped by 5 bases and J by 3 bases, with 15 bases between them. Germline V gene lookup returns CDR1 SEHNR and CDR2 FQNEAQ (reference sequence). The CDR3 loop is CASSLNPGGTDTQYF. CDR3 coding DNA: TGTGCCAGCAGCCTCAATCCTGGGGGGACAGATACGCAGTATTTT.

The chain is built from TRBV4-2 and TRBJ1-2, with D possibly matching TRBD1 (6 bases). This CDR3 is 14 amino acids long. Trimming stripped 6 bases from V and 5 bases from J, with 16 bases between. Germline CDR1 and CDR2: LGHNA and YNFKEQ. CDR3 nucleotide sequence: TGTGCCAGCAGTAAGGACAGATTTACTTATGGCTACACCTTC. Translation gives CASSKDRFTYGYTF.

J is TRBJ2-2 and V is TRBV4-1; D remains unclear. This CDR3 is 13 amino acids long. V dropped 4 bases and J dropped 4 bases, with 7 bases sitting between them. Germline loops: CDR1 MGHRA, CDR2 YSYEKL. The DNA of the CDR3 is TGCGCCAGCAGCCCCAGTTCCACCGGGGAGCTGTTTTTT. Translated, it gives CASSPSSTGELFF.

The count of this clonotype is one. V and J are TRBV6-5 and TRBJ1-2; D gene unclear. CDR1 is MNHEY, CDR2 SVGAGI, per germline. The CDR3 runs 14 residues. The V and J ends lost 6 bases and 4 bases respectively, with 15 bases between them. CDR3 DNA sequence: TGTGCCAGCAGAAACGTACACCCGCTCTATGGCTACACCTTC. This gives the protein CASRNVHPLYGYTF.

This clonotype was recorded a few times. The chain recombines TRBV9 with TRBJ1-2; D possibly corresponds to TRBD1 (5 bases). The length of the CDR3 is 15 residues. Per germline, CDR1 SGDLS and CDR2 YYNGEE. V lost 4 bases to trimming and J lost 3 bases, with 16 bases between them. The CDR3 region has the DNA TGTGCCAGCAGCTCACCCAGGGTATCCCACTATGGCTACACCTTC. Translation gives CASSSPRVSHYGYTF.

This clonotype was counted between two and nine times. The rearrangement links TRBV4-3 to TRBJ2-7, with D tentatively TRBD1 or TRBD2 (5 bases each). V dropped 1 base and J dropped 4 bases, with 20 bases sitting between them. The germline gives CDR1 LGHNA, CDR2 YSLEER. This CDR3 contains 17 residues. The CDR3 loop reads CASSQGYGTPSQYEQYF. CDR3 DNA sequence: TGCGCCAGCAGCCAAGGGTACGGGACCCCGAGCCAATACGAGCAGTACTTC.

The sample holds many counts of this clonotype. The rearrangement joins TRBV27 to TRBJ2-5, with 14 bases that match TRBD2. Germline V gene data show CDR1 as MNHEY and CDR2 as SMNVEV (reference sequence). V lost 8 bases, J lost 4 bases, and 6 bases stayed unmatched. CDR3 length: 15 residues. This CDR3 reads CASAGLAGVRETQYF. CDR3 sequence (DNA): TGTGCCAGCGCGGGACTAGCGGGAGTCCGAGAGACCCAGTACTTC.

This clonotype was recorded many times. The CDR3 is CASSSLTSGTPDTQYF. In DNA, the CDR3 is TGTGCCAGCAGCTCGTTGACTAGCGGGACCCCAGATACGCAGTATTTT. The V call is TRBV7-9, the J call TRBJ2-3, with TRBD2 identical over 11 bases. Germline CDR1 reads SEHNR; CDR2 reads FQNEAQ (reference sequence). V dropped 4 bases and J dropped 4; count of bases not matched to a gene: 7. The CDR3 sequence is 16 residues long. Drawing the rest from reference TRBV7-9 and TRBJ2-3, the complete variable domain is DTGVSQNPRHKITKRGQNVTFRCDPISEHNRLYWYRQTLGQGPEFLTYFQNEAQLEKSRLLSDRFSAERPKGSFSTLEIQRTEQGDSAMYLCASSSLTSGTPDTQYFGPGTRLTVL.

The chain carries TRBV7-9 and TRBJ2-7, with D unclear. Germline loops: CDR1 SEHNR, CDR2 FQNEAQ (reference sequence). The CDR3 has 14 amino acids. V shed 5 bases and J shed 7 bases, with 18 bases lying between them. The CDR3 DNA reads as TGTGCCAGCAGCCAACCTAATTTTCTTCAAGAGCAGTACTTC. It is translated as CASSQPNFLQEQYF.

This clonotype appeared many times. The chain recombines TRBV28 with TRBJ1-5; tentative D call: TRBD1 (5 bases). Deletions cut 8 bases from V and 6 bases from J, with 8 bases between. This CDR3 spans 11 amino acids. CDR1 is MDHEN and CDR2 is SYDVKM in the germline V gene. The CDR3 spells CASRGVQPQHF. CDR3 sequence (DNA): TGTGCCAGCCGGGGGGTTCAGCCCCAGCATTTT.

There are a few counts of this clonotype. The rearrangement links TRBV19 to TRBJ1-2; possible D gene TRBD1, 5 bases. Germline V gene data show CDR1 as LNHDA and CDR2 as SQIVND (reference sequence). This CDR3 comprises 13 residues. Trimming shortened V by 10 bases and J by 4 bases, and 16 bases separated the two germline ends. The CDR3 region has the DNA TGTGCCACCAGGGCCCCTCTCGGCTATGGCTACACCTTC. It yields the protein CATRAPLGYGYTF.

This chain uses TRBV4-3 with TRBJ2-7, with 9 nucleotides matching TRBD1. V trimming: 0 bases; J trimming: 4 bases; junction bases outside the gene matches: 4. The CDR3 spans 15 residues. Germline CDR1 LGHNA, CDR2 YSLEER. The CDR3 coding sequence is TGCGCCAGCAGCCAAGATTGGGACAGGGTTTACGAGCAGTACTTC. Translating it yields CASSQDWDRVYEQYF.

Concerning this clonotype itself: A much larger clonotype is one base distant, so this may be a read error. The chain links TRBV18 to TRBJ2-5, with D tentatively TRBD1 or TRBD2 (5 bases each). Germline V gene sequence: CDR1 KGHSH, CDR2 LQKENI. The CDR3 extends over 13 amino acids. The CDR3 DNA is TGTGCCAGCTCACCGGGGGAGAGAGAGAGCCAGTACTTC. This encodes CASSPGERESQYF.

As concerns this clonotype: A much larger clone lies one base from this, so it may be a read error. The V gene is TRBV7-3, the J gene TRBJ2-1, with 11 bases identical to TRBD2. The length of the CDR3 is 14 residues. The J segment lost 10 bases and the V segment lost 3 bases, leaving 5 bases of the junction unmatched. The germline CDR1 and CDR2 sequences are SGHTA and FQGTGA. CDR3 DNA: TGTGCCAGCAGCTTGCGCCTAGCGGGAGGAGAGCAGTTCTTC. Encoded protein: CASSLRLAGGEQFF. The full variable domain, with the rest looked up from reference TRBV7-3 and TRBJ2-1, is GAGVSQTPSNKVTEKGKYVELRCDPISGHTALYWYRQSLGQGPEFLIYFQGTGAADDSGLPNDRFFAVRPEGSVSTLKIQRTERGDSAVYLCASSLRLAGGEQFFGPGTRLTVL.

This clonotype was counted at least ten times. The V call is TRBV25-1, the J call TRBJ2-7; D is unclear. Germline V gives CDR1 MGHDK, CDR2 SYGVNS. V was shortened by 2 bases and J by 2 bases, with 4 bases between the two germline ends. The CDR3 runs 12 residues. CDR3 sequence (DNA): TGTGCCAGCAGTGAAAGCACCTACGAGCAGTACTTC. Translated: CASSESTYEQYF.

This clonotype was counted at least ten times. The chain combines TRBV4-1 with TRBJ1-5; D unclear. Looked up from germline, CDR1 is MGHRA and CDR2 is YSYEKL. Trimming pared 1 base from V and 0 bases from J, leaving 10 bases between. This CDR3 contains 16 residues. The CDR3 DNA is TGCGCCAGCAGCCAAGGGACCTCAGATAGCAATCAGCCCCAGCATTTT. Residues: CASSQGTSDSNQPQHF.

This clonotype was detected a few times. The rearrangement links TRBV30 to TRBJ1-3; D is uncertain. The CDR3 has 12 residues. Per germline, CDR1 GTSNPN and CDR2 SVGIG (reference sequence). V gave up 2 bases and J gave up 8 bases, with 10 bases separating them. The CDR3 DNA reads as TGTGCCTGGAGTTCAACGGCGCACACCATATATTTT. Its protein is CAWSSTAHTIYF.